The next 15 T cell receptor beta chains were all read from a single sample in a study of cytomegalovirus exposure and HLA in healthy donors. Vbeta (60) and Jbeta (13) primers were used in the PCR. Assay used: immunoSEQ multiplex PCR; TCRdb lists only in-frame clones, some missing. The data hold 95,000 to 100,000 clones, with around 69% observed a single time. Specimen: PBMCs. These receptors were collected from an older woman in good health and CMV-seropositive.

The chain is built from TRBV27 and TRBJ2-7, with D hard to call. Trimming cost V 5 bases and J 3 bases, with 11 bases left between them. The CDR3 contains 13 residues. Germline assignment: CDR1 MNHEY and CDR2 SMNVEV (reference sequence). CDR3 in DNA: TGTGCCAGCAGTCCGCGCGCCCTCTACGAGCAGTACTTC. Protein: CASSPRALYEQYF.

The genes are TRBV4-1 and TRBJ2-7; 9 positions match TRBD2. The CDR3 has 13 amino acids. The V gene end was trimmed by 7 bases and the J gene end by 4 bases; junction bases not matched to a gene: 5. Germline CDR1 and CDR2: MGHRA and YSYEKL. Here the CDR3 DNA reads TGCGCCAGCAATAGCGGGAGAGGGTACGAGCAGTACTTC. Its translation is CASNSGRGYEQYF.

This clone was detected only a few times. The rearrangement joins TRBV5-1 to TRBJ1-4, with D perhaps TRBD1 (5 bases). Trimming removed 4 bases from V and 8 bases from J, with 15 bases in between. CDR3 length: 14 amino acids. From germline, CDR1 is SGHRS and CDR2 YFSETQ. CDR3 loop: CASSAQGLREKLFF. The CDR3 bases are TGCGCCAGCAGCGCGCAGGGCCTTCGCGAAAAACTGTTTTTT.

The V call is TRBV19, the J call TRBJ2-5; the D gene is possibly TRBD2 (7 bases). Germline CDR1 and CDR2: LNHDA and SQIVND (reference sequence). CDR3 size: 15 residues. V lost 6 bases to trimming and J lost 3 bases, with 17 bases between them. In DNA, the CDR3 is TGTGCCAGTAGCACCCTGGAAGGGGGGGAAGAGACCCAGTACTTC. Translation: CASSTLEGGEETQYF.

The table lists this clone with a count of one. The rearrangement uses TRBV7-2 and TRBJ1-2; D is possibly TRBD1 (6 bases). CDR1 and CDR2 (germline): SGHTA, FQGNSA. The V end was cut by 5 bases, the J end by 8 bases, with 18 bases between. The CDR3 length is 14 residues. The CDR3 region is CASSPFGGREGYTF. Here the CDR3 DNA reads TGTGCCAGCAGCCCCTTCGGGGGGCGGGAGGGCTACACCTTC. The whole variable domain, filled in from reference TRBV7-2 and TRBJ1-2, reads GAGVSQSPSNKVTEKGKDVELRCDPISGHTALYWYRQSLGQGLEFLIYFQGNSAPDKSGLPSDRFSAERTGGSVSTLTIQRTQQEDSAVYLCASSPFGGREGYTFGSGTRLTVV.

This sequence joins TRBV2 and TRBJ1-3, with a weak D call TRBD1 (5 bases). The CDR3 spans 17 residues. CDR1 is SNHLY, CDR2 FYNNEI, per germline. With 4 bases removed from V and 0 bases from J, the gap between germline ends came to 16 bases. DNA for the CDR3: TGTGCCAGCAGTGGAGAGTTGGGGGGAAGCTCTGGAAACACCATATATTTT. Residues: CASSGELGGSSGNTIYF.

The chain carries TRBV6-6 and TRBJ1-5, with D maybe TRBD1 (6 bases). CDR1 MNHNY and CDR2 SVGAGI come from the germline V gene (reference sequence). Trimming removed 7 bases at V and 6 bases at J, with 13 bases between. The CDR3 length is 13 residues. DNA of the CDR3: TGTGCCAGCAATAACAGGGCGGGTCAGCCCCAGCATTTT. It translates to CASNNRAGQPQHF.

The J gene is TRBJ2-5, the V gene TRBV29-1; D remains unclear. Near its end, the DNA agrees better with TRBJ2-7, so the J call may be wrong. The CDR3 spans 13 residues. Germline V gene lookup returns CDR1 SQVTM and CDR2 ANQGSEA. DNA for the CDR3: TGCAGCGTTGGAGGCCGACTGGCAGACGAGCAGTACTTC. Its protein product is CSVGGRLADEQYF.

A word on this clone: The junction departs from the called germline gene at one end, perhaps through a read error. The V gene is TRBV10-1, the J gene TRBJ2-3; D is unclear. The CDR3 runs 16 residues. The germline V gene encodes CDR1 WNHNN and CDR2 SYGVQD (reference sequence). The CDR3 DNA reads TGCGCCAGCAGCGAGTCACGAGCCGGGAGCACAGATACGCAGTATTTT. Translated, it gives CASSESRAGSTDTQYF.

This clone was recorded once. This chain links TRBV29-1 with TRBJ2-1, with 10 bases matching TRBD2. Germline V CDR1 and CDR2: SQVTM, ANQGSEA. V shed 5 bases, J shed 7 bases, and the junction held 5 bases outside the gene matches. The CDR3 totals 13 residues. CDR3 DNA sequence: TGCAGCGTTTCTAGCGGGAGTAGGAATGAGCAGTTCTTC. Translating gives CSVSSGSRNEQFF.

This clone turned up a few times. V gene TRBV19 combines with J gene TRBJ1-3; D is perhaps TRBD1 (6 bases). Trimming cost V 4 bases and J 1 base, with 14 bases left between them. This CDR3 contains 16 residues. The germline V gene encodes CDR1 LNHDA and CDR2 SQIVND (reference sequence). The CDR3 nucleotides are TGTGCCAGTAGTAAGGACAGCAGGACATCTGGAAACACCATATATTTT. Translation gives CASSKDSRTSGNTIYF.

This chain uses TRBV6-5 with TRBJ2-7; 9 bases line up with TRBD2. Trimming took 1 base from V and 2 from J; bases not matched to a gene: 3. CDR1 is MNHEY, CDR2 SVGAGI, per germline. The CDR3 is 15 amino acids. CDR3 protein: CASSYLAGGTYEQYF. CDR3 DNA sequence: TGTGCCAGCAGTTACTTGGCGGGAGGGACCTACGAGCAGTACTTC.

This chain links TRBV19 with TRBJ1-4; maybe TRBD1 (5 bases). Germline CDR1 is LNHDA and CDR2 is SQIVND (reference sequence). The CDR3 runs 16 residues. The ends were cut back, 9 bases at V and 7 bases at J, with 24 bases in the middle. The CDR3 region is CASSQGPPRPGEKLFF. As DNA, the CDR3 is TGTGCCAGCTCCCAGGGCCCGCCCCGGCCAGGTGAAAAACTGTTTTTT.

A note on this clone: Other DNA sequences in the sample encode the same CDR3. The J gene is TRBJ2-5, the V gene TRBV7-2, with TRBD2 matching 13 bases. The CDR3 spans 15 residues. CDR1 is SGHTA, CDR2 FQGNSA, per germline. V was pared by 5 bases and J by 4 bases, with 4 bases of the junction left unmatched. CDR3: CASSLGLAGVETQYF. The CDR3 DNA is TGTGCCAGCAGCCTAGGACTAGCGGGAGTAGAGACCCAGTACTTC.

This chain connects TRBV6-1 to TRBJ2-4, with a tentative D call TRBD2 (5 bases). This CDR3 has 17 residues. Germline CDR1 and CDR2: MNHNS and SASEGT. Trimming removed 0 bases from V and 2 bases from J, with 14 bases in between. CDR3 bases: TGTGCCAGCAGTGAAGCGTCTCGGGGTGTACCCAAAAACATTCAGTACTTC. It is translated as CASSEASRGVPKNIQYF.